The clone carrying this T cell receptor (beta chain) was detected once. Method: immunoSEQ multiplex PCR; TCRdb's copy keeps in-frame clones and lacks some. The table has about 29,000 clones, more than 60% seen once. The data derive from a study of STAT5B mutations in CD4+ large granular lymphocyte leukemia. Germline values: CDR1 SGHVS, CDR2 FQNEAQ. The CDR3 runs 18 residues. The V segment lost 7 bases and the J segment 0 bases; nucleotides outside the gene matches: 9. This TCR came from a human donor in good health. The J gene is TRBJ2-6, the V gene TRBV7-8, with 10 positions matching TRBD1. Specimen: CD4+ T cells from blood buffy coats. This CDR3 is CASTFGQGGISGANVLTF. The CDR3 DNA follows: TGTGCCAGCACCTTTGGACAGGGGGGAATCTCTGGGGCCAACGTCCTGACTTTC.